What follows are 7 T cell receptor beta chains derived from one specimen sequenced in a study of blood T cell repertoires in COVID-19. Produced via immunoSEQ multiplex PCR; TCRdb's table is partial and in-frame only. The data show some 200,000 clones, around 87% seen once. The sample was peripheral blood. The receptors originated from a middle-aged man with active or convalescent COVID-19.

This chain connects TRBV9 to TRBJ2-4; 9 nucleotides line up with TRBD1. CDR1 SGDLS and CDR2 YYNGEE come from the germline V gene. V lost 3 bases and J lost 2; bases outside the gene matches: 9. The CDR3 covers 17 residues. The CDR3 protein is CASSASDYRGPKNIQYF. The CDR3 nucleotides are TGTGCCAGCAGCGCCTCCGACTACAGGGGGCCCAAAAACATTCAGTACTTC.

CDR3 DNA: TGTGCCAGCAGTTGGGAGGGGGGCTACACCTTC. Its translation: CASSWEGGYTF. V usage is TRBV2 and J usage is TRBJ1-2; weak D call: TRBD1 (5 bases). With 5 bases removed from V and 8 bases from J, the gap between germline ends came to 9 bases. Germline loops: CDR1 SNHLY, CDR2 FYNNEI. The length of the CDR3 is 11 residues.

This clone was recorded once. The chain uses TRBV6-5 and TRBJ2-2, with D maybe TRBD1 (6 bases). V dropped 4 bases and J dropped 0 bases, with 12 bases sitting between them. The length of the CDR3 is 16 residues. Germline CDR1 reads MNHEY; CDR2 reads SVGAGI. The CDR3 region has the DNA TGTGCCAGCAGTTGGCGCGGACAGCCGAACACCGGGGAGCTGTTTTTT. Translation: CASSWRGQPNTGELFF.

J is TRBJ2-2 and V is TRBV7-9; 9 positions agree with TRBD2. Unmatched junction bases numbered 17, after V lost 5 bases and J lost 4 bases. The CDR3 length is 19 residues. Germline V gives CDR1 SEHNR, CDR2 FQNEAQ (reference sequence). The CDR3 bases are TGTGCCAGCAGCCAACGTAAGACCAGCGGGGGGCGCGGCACCGGGGAGCTGTTTTTT. Protein sequence: CASSQRKTSGGRGTGELFF.

This chain uses TRBV30 with TRBJ1-3, with 7 bases matching TRBD1. The length of the CDR3 is 14 residues. V lost 8 bases, J lost 0 bases, and 7 bases stayed unmatched. Germline CDR1 and CDR2: GTSNPN and SVGIG (reference sequence). The CDR3 reads CAAGTVISGNTIYF. The CDR3 bases are TGTGCCGCCGGGACAGTGATCTCTGGAAACACCATATATTTT.

The rearrangement links TRBV20-1 to TRBJ1-5, with unresolved D. The ends were cut back, 3 bases at V and 2 bases at J, with 8 bases in the middle. Germline CDR1 is DFQATT and CDR2 is SNEGSKA (reference sequence). There are 13 residues in the CDR3. CDR3 DNA sequence: TGCAGTGCTAGTACCGGGGGCAATCAGCCCCAGCATTTT. Its translation is CSASTGGNQPQHF.

The rearrangement uses TRBV5-1 and TRBJ1-1; perhaps TRBD1 as D (6 bases). CDR1 SGHRS and CDR2 YFSETQ come from the germline V gene. V lost 4 bases and J 2 bases, leaving 15 bases between the germline ends. This CDR3 region has 15 residues. CDR3: CASSRLTGYNTEAFF. The DNA for the CDR3 is TGCGCCAGCAGCCGACTAACAGGGTATAACACTGAAGCTTTCTTT.